These 14 T cell receptor beta chains were all obtained from the same sample, sequenced in a study of blood T cells in healthy people across ages. Alongside a J-beta primer mix, a sample-barcoded 5' primer served in a second PCR lasting roughly 7 to 11 cycles. TCRdb ran MiXCR on the 5' RACE reads and lists one entry per CDR3 protein. There are more than 800,000 distinct CDR3 sequences in the sample; 40% to 50% occur only once, and approximately 17% lies in the top ten. The sequencing sample was made of blood. These receptors came from a woman aged 60 to 75 in good health.

DNA for the CDR3: TGTGCCAGCAGTTTGGGACGAGCGGGAGGGGCCGGGGAGCTGTTTTTT. Protein sequence: CASSLGRAGGAGELFF. This chain connects TRBV28 to TRBJ2-2, with 10 bases lining up with TRBD2. Germline lookup yields CDR1 MDHEN and CDR2 SYDVKM. CDR3 length: 16 amino acids. The ends lost 3 bases at V and 6 bases at J; junction bases unmatched: 7.

V is TRBV4-2 and J is TRBJ2-7; weak D call: TRBD2 (7 bases). CDR3 length: 20 residues. The V end was cut by 1 base, the J end by 1 base, with 26 bases between. Germline CDR1 is LGHNA and CDR2 is YNFKEQ. The DNA for the CDR3 is TGTGCCAGCAGCCAAGCCGGAGGGGGGCTAGCGGTCGGAGGGTCCTACGAGCAGTACTTC. Its translation: CASSQAGGGLAVGGSYEQYF.

On this clonotype itself: A read error is possible here, since a much larger clone lies one base away. The chain joins TRBV6-5 to TRBJ1-2; 10 bases align to TRBD1. CDR3 length equals 15 residues. J lost 4 bases, V lost 4 bases, and 6 bases had no gene match. Looked up from germline, CDR1 is MNHEY and CDR2 is SVGAGI. The CDR3 sequence is CASSCRDRGPYGYTF. Written as DNA, the CDR3 is TGTGCCAGCAGTTGCCGGGACAGGGGTCCCTATGGCTACACCTTC.

The rearrangement links TRBV7-9 to TRBJ1-2, with a tentative D call TRBD1 (5 bases). The CDR3 extends over 15 amino acids. Trimming shortened V by 8 bases and J by 4 bases, and 20 bases separated the two germline ends. Germline assignment: CDR1 SEHNR and CDR2 FQNEAQ (reference sequence). Written as DNA, the CDR3 is TGTGCCAGCGGGCGGTTGGCAGGGCTAGTCTATGGCTACACCTTC. This codes for CASGRLAGLVYGYTF.

The chain's CDR3 is CASSSPSGRVDEQFF. CDR3 nucleotide sequence: TGTGCCAGCAGTTCCCCTAGCGGGAGAGTCGATGAGCAGTTCTTC. V gene TRBV28 combines with J gene TRBJ2-1; 10 nucleotides align to TRBD2. Germline trimming cut 4 bases from V and 8 bases from J; bases unmatched to any gene: 8. CDR1 and CDR2 from the germline V gene are MDHEN and SYDVKM. The CDR3 is 15 amino acids.

The chain couples TRBV20-1 to TRBJ2-1; 8 nucleotides match TRBD2. The trim removed 3 bases at V and 6 bases at J, leaving 10 bases unmatched. The CDR3 contains 15 residues. Germline assignment: CDR1 DFQATT and CDR2 SNEGSKA (reference sequence). The CDR3 nucleotides read TGCAGTGCTAGTGGGGCGGGAGGCCGATCCAATGAGCAGTTCTTC. Amino acids: CSASGAGGRSNEQFF.

This clonotype occurred a few times. This chain joins TRBV10-3 and TRBJ2-7, with D possibly called TRBD1 or TRBD2 (5 bases each). The CDR3 sequence is 15 residues long. V lost 6 bases and J 1 base, leaving 16 bases between the germline ends. CDR1 is ENHRY, CDR2 SYGVKD, per germline. CDR3 region: CAISVEAWGSYEQYF. Written as DNA, the CDR3 is TGTGCCATCAGCGTAGAGGCGTGGGGGTCCTACGAGCAGTACTTC.

CDR3: CASSPGPSTSTLVSNQPQHF. CDR3 bases: TGTGCCAGCAGTCCGGGACCGTCGACTAGCACCTTAGTTAGCAATCAGCCCCAGCATTTT. The rearrangement links TRBV6-2 or TRBV6-3 to TRBJ1-5, with a tentative D call TRBD1 (5 bases). The CDR3 has 20 amino acids. Between the trimmed V and J ends, which lost 5 bases and 0 bases, there was a span of 26 bases. The germline V gene has CDR1 MNHEY and CDR2 SVGEGT.

The rearrangement joins TRBV7-9 to TRBJ2-7; a possible D gene is TRBD1 (5 bases). Per germline, CDR1 SEHNR and CDR2 FQNEAQ (reference sequence). Trimming removed 0 bases from V and 5 bases from J, with 11 bases in between. This CDR3 contains 14 residues. The CDR3 region has the DNA TGTGCCAGCAGCTTAGCGGCAGGGAAACACGAGCAGTACTTC. It encodes CASSLAAGKHEQYF. The full variable domain, rest sourced from reference TRBV7-9 and TRBJ2-7, is DTGVSQNPRHKITKRGQNVTFRCDPISEHNRLYWYRQTLGQGPEFLTYFQNEAQLEKSRLLSDRFSAERPKGSFSTLEIQRTEQGDSAMYLCASSLAAGKHEQYFGPGTRLTVT.

This clonotype was found once. The V and J genes are TRBV2 and TRBJ2-1, with TRBD1 matching over 8 bases. The CDR3 covers 14 residues. V lost 8 bases to trimming and J lost 8 bases; unmatched junction nucleotides: 11. Germline loops: CDR1 SNHLY, CDR2 FYNNEI. CDR3 DNA: TGTGCCAGCGCGGAAGGACAGGGTGGGGATGAGCAGTTCTTC. Encoded protein: CASAEGQGGDEQFF.

This clonotype was picked up one time. The gene calls are TRBV3-1 and TRBJ2-7; 9 bases match TRBD2. V was pared by 8 bases and J by 7 bases, with 12 bases of the junction left unmatched. The V gene's germline CDR1 is LGHDT and CDR2 YNNKEL (reference sequence). The CDR3 runs 14 residues. The CDR3 protein is CASPWREGRNEQYF. DNA of the CDR3: TGTGCCAGCCCCTGGCGGGAGGGACGCAATGAGCAGTACTTC.

This chain uses TRBV6-7 with TRBJ2-7; perhaps TRBD2 as D (5 bases). TRBV6-7 is classed as an ORF, of uncertain function. With 7 bases removed from V and 5 bases from J, the gap between germline ends came to 15 bases. This CDR3 contains 13 residues. This CDR3 is CASNPCLGDEQYF. CDR3 DNA: TGTGCCAGCAACCCTTGCCTGGGAGACGAGCAGTACTTC.

The chain uses TRBV10-3 and TRBJ2-1; 7 nucleotides align to TRBD2. V trimming: 3 bases; J trimming: 8 bases; junction bases outside the gene matches: 10. The CDR3 loop spans 15 amino acids. Germline-derived CDR1 and CDR2 are ENHRY and SYGVKD. Here the CDR3 reads CAISDPGLIKDEQFF. CDR3 sequence (DNA): TGTGCCATCAGTGACCCGGGACTAATAAAAGATGAGCAGTTCTTC.

The rearrangement joins TRBV6-1 to TRBJ2-7, with 7 bases aligning to TRBD1. Trimming took 4 bases from V and 6 from J; bases not matched to a gene: 12. This CDR3 spans 15 amino acids. CDR1 and CDR2 (germline): MNHNS, SASEGT. CDR3 region: CASSAQTGWQLEQYF. The CDR3 nucleotides read TGTGCCAGCAGTGCCCAGACAGGGTGGCAACTCGAGCAGTACTTC.